The 29 T cell receptor beta chains listed next were all sequenced from one sample in a study of blood T cell repertoires in COVID-19. The assay was immunoSEQ multiplex PCR, and TCRdb's table has in-frame clones only and misses some. The table includes just under 350,000 clones, roughly 90% detected once. Sequencing was performed on peripheral blood. These receptors came from a woman in her 70s with COVID-19, enrolled during active disease.

V and J are TRBV19 and TRBJ1-6, with 8 bases that match TRBD1. Per germline, CDR1 LNHDA and CDR2 SQIVND (reference sequence). Trimming removed 7 bases from V and 9 bases from J; junction bases left unmatched: 8. The CDR3 loop spans 14 amino acids. This chain's CDR3 is CASKIQGVSSPLHF. The CDR3 DNA follows: TGTGCCAGTAAGATACAGGGGGTTAGTTCACCCCTCCACTTT. Full variable domain (outside the CDR3, taken from reference TRBV19 and TRBJ1-6): DGGITQSPKYLFRKEGQNVTLSCEQNLNHDAMYWYRQDPGQGLRLIYYSQIVNDFQKGDIAEGYSVSREKKESFPLTVTSAQKNPTAFYLCASKIQGVSSPLHFGNGTRLTVT.

This clone has only a few counts. The rearrangement links TRBV2 to TRBJ1-1; TRBD1 might be the D (5 bases). The CDR3 contains 13 residues. V was pared by 5 bases and J by 4 bases, with 11 bases between. Germline CDR1 is SNHLY and CDR2 is FYNNEI. Here the CDR3 DNA reads TGTGCCAGCAGTCGGAGGGGTGGCACTGAAGCTTTCTTT. It yields the protein CASSRRGGTEAFF.

The chain recombines TRBV12-3 or TRBV12-4 with TRBJ1-3, with D perhaps TRBD1 (5 bases). V lost 6 bases, J lost 3 bases, and 9 bases lay in between. The CDR3 loop spans 13 amino acids. CDR3 bases: TGTGCCAGCAGCCGGGACTTTGGAAACACCATATATTTT. Protein product: CASSRDFGNTIYF.

V gene TRBV27 combines with J gene TRBJ1-2; 7 bases match TRBD1. Losses at the gene ends were 5 bases for V and 9 bases for J; bases not matched to a gene: 12. The CDR3 contains 14 residues. Germline CDR1 reads MNHEY; CDR2 reads SMNVEV (reference sequence). CDR3 protein: CASSPGKGASSYTF. The CDR3 nucleotides are TGTGCCAGCAGTCCCGGGAAGGGGGCAAGTAGCTACACCTTC.

This clone was detected only once. The chain links TRBV27 to TRBJ2-7, with 7 nucleotides matching TRBD1. The V gene's germline CDR1 is MNHEY and CDR2 SMNVEV (reference sequence). J was trimmed by 0 bases and V by 5 bases; bases with no gene match: 13. The CDR3 is 17 residues long. In DNA form, the CDR3 reads TGTGCCAGCAGTCGAGTAAGAGGCCGGGACAGCTCCTACGAGCAGTACTTC. This translates into CASSRVRGRDSSYEQYF.

In nucleotides, the CDR3 is TGTGCCAGCAGCCGCGCTCCACCTAGCACAGATACGCAGTATTTT. Translation: CASSRAPPSTDTQYF. The chain carries TRBV5-4 and TRBJ2-3; no clear D gene. This CDR3 contains 15 residues. Looked up from germline, CDR1 is SGHNT and CDR2 is YYREEE (reference sequence). V was clipped by 4 bases and J by 0 bases, with 12 bases between them.

The chain employs TRBV5-1 and TRBJ1-2, with D possibly TRBD1 on 6 matching bases. From germline, CDR1 is SGHRS and CDR2 YFSETQ. V was shortened by 5 bases and J by 4 bases, with 15 bases between the two germline ends. The length of the CDR3 is 14 residues. The CDR3 sequence: CASSPTGLTYGYTF. The CDR3 DNA is TGCGCCAGCAGTCCGACAGGCTTGACCTATGGCTACACCTTC.

The chain recombines TRBV2 with TRBJ1-2, with TRBD1 matching 8 bases. This CDR3 spans 17 amino acids. V gave up 5 bases and J gave up 2 bases; unmatched junction bases: 13. The germline V gene has CDR1 SNHLY and CDR2 FYNNEI. CDR3 DNA: TGTGCCAGCAGTCGGACGGGACAGGCCTTCAGCAACTATGGCTACACCTTC. Protein product: CASSRTGQAFSNYGYTF.

This clone appeared once. J is TRBJ2-2 and V is TRBV19; D unclear. The V end lost 3 bases, the J end lost 1 base, and 6 bases lay between the germline ends. The CDR3 is 14 amino acids. In germline, CDR1 is LNHDA, CDR2 SQIVND (reference sequence). The CDR3 sequence: CASSMAENTGELFF. The CDR3 DNA sequence: TGTGCCAGTAGTATGGCCGAGAACACCGGGGAGCTGTTTTTT.

This clone has a single count. The J gene is TRBJ2-5, the V gene TRBV6-5; no clear D. V gave up 2 bases and J gave up 1 base, with 8 bases separating them. The CDR3 sequence is 14 residues long. Per germline, CDR1 MNHEY and CDR2 SVGAGI. In DNA, the CDR3 is TGTGCCAGCAGTTACAGAACAGTCCAAGAGACCCAGTACTTC. This encodes CASSYRTVQETQYF.

The chain couples TRBV5-1 to TRBJ1-1, with 7 bases that match TRBD1. V shed 4 bases, J shed 5 bases, and the junction held 11 bases outside the gene matches. Germline V gene sequence: CDR1 SGHRS, CDR2 YFSETQ. This CDR3 has 15 residues. DNA for the CDR3: TGCGCCAGCAGCGCATTCGACAGGGAAGGAACTGAAGCTTTCTTT. Translated, it gives CASSAFDREGTEAFF. Using reference TRBV5-1 and TRBJ1-1 for the parts outside the CDR3, the full variable domain is KAGVTQTPRYLIKTRGQQVTLSCSPISGHRSVSWYQQTPGQGLQFLFEYFSETQRNKGNFPGRFSGRQFSNSRSEMNVSTLELGDSALYLCASSAFDREGTEAFFGQGTRLTVV.

As for this clone: A read error may account for a junction end that differs from germline. The chain recombines TRBV30 with TRBJ1-1; 7 positions match TRBD1. The germline gives CDR1 GTSNPN, CDR2 SVGIG (reference sequence). The CDR3 runs to 15 residues. CDR3 DNA sequence: TGTGCTTGGAGTGTAAGAGGGGGACAGTCAAGAGGAGCTTTCTTT. As protein: CAWSVRGGQSRGAFF.

The rearrangement uses TRBV3-1 (or the pseudogene TRBV3-2) and TRBJ1-1, with TRBD1 matching 7 bases. With V trimmed by 1 base and J by 1 base, 3 bases remained unmatched. This CDR3 is 15 amino acids long. From germline, CDR1 is LGHDT and CDR2 YNNKEL (reference sequence). In DNA, the CDR3 is TGTGCCAGCAGCCAAGGCCAGGGGGGGAACACTGAAGCTTTCTTT. Its protein product is CASSQGQGGNTEAFF.

This rearrangement joins TRBV6-2 or TRBV6-3 to TRBJ1-2; TRBD1 is a possible D gene (6 bases). The V gene's germline CDR1 is MNHEY and CDR2 SVGEGT. The CDR3 extends over 15 amino acids. V was pared by 2 bases and J by 1 base, with 11 bases between. The CDR3 reads CASSYGTSNNYGYTF. The DNA of the CDR3 is TGTGCCAGCAGTTACGGGACATCAAATAACTATGGCTACACCTTC.

The chain combines TRBV2 with TRBJ2-1; the D is unclear. Germline lookup yields CDR1 SNHLY and CDR2 FYNNEI. This CDR3 is 13 amino acids long. Deletions cut 7 bases from V and 13 bases from J, with 20 bases between. In DNA form, the CDR3 reads TGTGCCAGCACTCCTGGCTGGGCTCAGGCACAGTTCTTC. Protein: CASTPGWAQAQFF.

This CDR3 is CASSLLAGVRGETQYF. The CDR3 DNA sequence: TGTGCCAGCAGTTTACTAGCGGGGGTTAGGGGAGAGACCCAGTACTTC. The chain recombines TRBV27 with TRBJ2-5, with TRBD2 identical over 10 bases. Germline V gives CDR1 MNHEY, CDR2 SMNVEV (reference sequence). V was pared by 2 bases and J by 4 bases, with 7 bases of the junction left unmatched. This CDR3 contains 16 residues.

The CDR3 loop is CASSIGVNQPQHF. CDR3 nucleotide sequence: TGTGCCAGCAGTATCGGGGTCAATCAGCCCCAGCATTTT. The chain employs TRBV12-3 or TRBV12-4 and TRBJ1-5; D is undetermined. V lost 5 bases and J 3 bases, leaving 8 bases between the germline ends. This CDR3 comprises 13 residues.

V usage is TRBV5-8 and J usage is TRBJ1-4; no firm D call. Germline V lookup: CDR1 SGHTS, CDR2 YDEGEE. The germline V and J ends were trimmed by 6 bases and 0 bases, with 9 bases remaining between them. The CDR3 runs to 14 residues. This chain's CDR3 is CASKLITTNEKLFF. The DNA for the CDR3 is TGTGCCAGCAAGCTTATAACAACTAATGAAAAACTGTTTTTT.

This clone appeared once. The genes are TRBV11-2 and TRBJ2-1; 12 nucleotides line up with TRBD1. Germline V CDR1 and CDR2: SGHAT, FQNNGV. The junction had 6 bases not matched to a gene; V was cut back by 2 bases and J by 4 bases. The CDR3 extends over 17 amino acids. CDR3 DNA: TGTGCCAGCAGCTTAAGGAAGGGACAGGGGGCATACAATGAGCAGTTCTTC. This gives the protein CASSLRKGQGAYNEQFF. The variable domain in full, with the rest retrieved from reference TRBV11-2 and TRBJ2-1, is EAGVAQSPRYKIIEKRQSVAFWCNPISGHATLYWYQQILGQGPKLLIQFQNNGVVDDSQLPKDRFSAERLKGVDSTLKIQPAKLEDSAVYLCASSLRKGQGAYNEQFFGPGTRLTVL.

This chain connects TRBV30 to TRBJ1-5, with D tentatively TRBD1 (5 bases). V dropped 0 bases and J dropped 7 bases, with 13 bases sitting between them. Germline loops: CDR1 GTSNPN, CDR2 SVGIG (reference sequence). CDR3 size: 14 residues. CDR3 protein: CAWSVRWGDQPQHF. In DNA form, the CDR3 reads TGTGCCTGGAGTGTACGTTGGGGGGACCAGCCCCAGCATTTT.

The chain links TRBV14 to TRBJ2-1, with D perhaps TRBD1 (6 bases). This CDR3 region has 16 residues. The V gene lost 0 bases and the J gene lost 7 bases, with 16 bases spanning the gap. Germline CDR1 SGHDN, CDR2 FVKESK. CDR3 protein: CASSQDNQGYENEQFF. The CDR3 DNA reads TGTGCCAGCAGCCAAGATAATCAGGGGTACGAGAATGAGCAGTTCTTC. Full variable domain (missing parts from reference TRBV14 and TRBJ2-1): EAGVTQFPSHSVIEKGQTVTLRCDPISGHDNLYWYRRVMGKEIKFLLHFVKESKQDESGMPNNRFLAERTGGTYSTLKVQPAELEDSGVYFCASSQDNQGYENEQFFGPGTRLTVL.

About this clone: The junction departs from germline at one end; a sequencing error may be responsible. The rearrangement links TRBV6-2 or TRBV6-3 to TRBJ1-1; perhaps TRBD1 as D (6 bases). The germline V gene has CDR1 MNHEY and CDR2 SVGEGT. The length of the CDR3 is 15 residues. In DNA form, the CDR3 reads TGTGCCAGCAGTTACGAGGGGGTGGTAAACACTGAAGCTTCCTTT. It specifies CASSYEGVVNTEASF.

To note about this clone: The sample has other DNA sequences that encode this CDR3 too. This chain connects TRBV5-1 to TRBJ2-5; TRBD2 matches 12 bases. Looked up from germline, CDR1 is SGHRS and CDR2 is YFSETQ. This CDR3 region has 15 residues. J was trimmed by 5 bases and V by 0 bases; bases with no gene match: 2. CDR3 coding DNA: TGCGCCAGCAGCTTGGGTACTAGCGGGGGGGAGACCCAGTACTTC. Protein sequence: CASSLGTSGGETQYF.

The chain links TRBV19 to TRBJ2-7; the match to TRBD1 covers 12 bases. CDR3 length: 15 amino acids. V lost 5 bases and J lost 7; bases outside the gene matches: 9. In germline, CDR1 is LNHDA, CDR2 SQIVND (reference sequence). This chain's CDR3 is CASSSPGQGAGEQYF. The DNA of the CDR3 is TGTGCCAGTAGTTCTCCGGGACAGGGGGCTGGAGAGCAGTACTTC.

V gene TRBV5-1 combines with J gene TRBJ1-1, with 8 bases matching TRBD1. V lost 4 bases and J lost 4; bases outside the gene matches: 15. CDR1 is SGHRS and CDR2 is YFSETQ in the germline V gene. The CDR3 sequence is 17 residues long. The DNA for the CDR3 is TGCGCCAGCAGCCCAAGGACAGGGAGGGCGATAGGCACTGAAGCTTTCTTT. Encoded protein: CASSPRTGRAIGTEAFF.

The rearrangement joins TRBV12-5 to TRBJ1-4; D not resolved. Germline values: CDR1 LGHNT, CDR2 FRNRAP. The V and J ends lost 1 base and 5 bases respectively, with 8 bases between them. The CDR3 has 14 residues. Here the CDR3 reads CASGLGLPNEKLFF. The DNA for the CDR3 is TGTGCTAGTGGTTTGGGACTCCCCAATGAAAAACTGTTTTTT.

This clone was detected only once. J is TRBJ1-3 and V is TRBV9, with a possible D match to TRBD1 (5 bases). This CDR3 comprises 14 residues. The germline V and J ends were trimmed by 0 bases and 4 bases, with 8 bases remaining between them. Per germline, CDR1 SGDLS and CDR2 YYNGEE. The CDR3 spells CASSVDGAGNTIYF. The CDR3, as DNA: TGTGCCAGCAGCGTAGATGGGGCCGGAAACACCATATATTTT.

This CDR3 reads CASSVGTGAFRAFF. CDR3 coding DNA: TGTGCCAGTAGTGTGGGGACAGGAGCTTTTAGAGCTTTCTTT. The rearrangement uses TRBV19 and TRBJ1-1; 8 nucleotides agree with TRBD1. J gave up 10 bases and V 5 bases, and 12 bases lay outside the gene matches. The CDR3 has 14 amino acids. Germline V gene data show CDR1 as LNHDA and CDR2 as SQIVND (reference sequence).

The rearrangement links TRBV10-3 to TRBJ2-1; 8 bases line up with TRBD2. The CDR3 sequence is 16 residues long. Germline CDR1 ENHRY, CDR2 SYGVKD. V shed 6 bases, J shed 0 bases, and the junction held 7 bases outside the gene matches. The CDR3 coding sequence is TGTGCCATCAGCGAATTAGCGGGGAGCTCCTACAATGAGCAGTTCTTC. It specifies CAISELAGSSYNEQFF.